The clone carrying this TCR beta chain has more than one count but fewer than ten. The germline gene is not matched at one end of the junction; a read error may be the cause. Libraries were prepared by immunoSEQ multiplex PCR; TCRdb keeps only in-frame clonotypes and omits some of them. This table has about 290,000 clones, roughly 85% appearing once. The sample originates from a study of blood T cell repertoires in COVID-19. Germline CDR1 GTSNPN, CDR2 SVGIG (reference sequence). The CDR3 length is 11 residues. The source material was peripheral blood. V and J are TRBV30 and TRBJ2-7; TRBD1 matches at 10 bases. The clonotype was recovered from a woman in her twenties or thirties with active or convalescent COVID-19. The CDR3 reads CAWSEGTGVIF. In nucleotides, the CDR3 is TGTGCCTGGAGTGAGGGGACAGGGGTTATCTTC.